The 23 T cell receptor beta chains listed next were all sequenced from one sample in a study of neoadjuvant anti-PD-1 for oral cavity cancer. Time point: after neoadjuvant nivolumab, at surgical resection. Profiling relied on immunoSEQ multiplex PCR, and the TCRdb table lists in-frame clones only, not all of them. The sample includes roughly 16,000 clones, roughly two fifths of them seen just once. Material: tumor tissue, obtained after nivolumab (anti-PD-1) treatment. The receptors stem from a person aged 35-79 years with oral cavity squamous cell carcinoma.

The chain carries TRBV2 and TRBJ1-1, with D maybe TRBD1 (5 bases). This CDR3 spans 14 amino acids. V was cut by 3 bases and J by 4 bases, with 12 bases left in between. Germline V lookup: CDR1 SNHLY, CDR2 FYNNEI. CDR3 protein: CASSEPTGVTEAFF. The CDR3 nucleotides read TGTGCCAGCAGTGAGCCTACAGGAGTCACTGAAGCTTTCTTT.

This clone has more than one count but fewer than ten. The chain carries TRBV9 and TRBJ2-1, with TRBD2 matching over 9 bases. The CDR3 contains 15 residues. From germline, CDR1 is SGDLS and CDR2 YYNGEE. The V gene end was trimmed by 3 bases and the J gene end by 8 bases; junction bases not matched to a gene: 9. CDR3 DNA sequence: TGTGCCAGCAGCGGCCAAGGGCGGGGGGGTGATGAGCAGTTCTTC. This translates into CASSGQGRGGDEQFF.

This clone has only one observation. This sequence joins TRBV4-3 and TRBJ2-1; TRBD2 matches 9 bases. This CDR3 is 15 amino acids long. Germline V lookup: CDR1 LGHNA, CDR2 YSLEER. V lost 8 bases, J lost 8 bases, and 13 bases stayed unmatched. The CDR3 is CASGKAGGFADEQFF. CDR3 sequence (DNA): TGCGCCAGCGGTAAAGCGGGGGGCTTCGCAGATGAGCAGTTCTTC.

The chain uses TRBV11-2 and TRBJ1-2; D is unresolved. Germline CDR1 is SGHAT and CDR2 is FQNNGV. This CDR3 has 13 residues. Trimming left V 5 bases short and J 4 bases short, with 11 bases between. The CDR3 coding sequence is TGTGCCAGCAGCGTAGGCCGGACCTATGGCTACACCTTC. It specifies CASSVGRTYGYTF.

The V and J genes are TRBV30 and TRBJ2-7; 10 bases are a match to TRBD2. Germline CDR1 GTSNPN, CDR2 SVGIG (reference sequence). This CDR3 has 14 amino acids. V shed 5 bases, J shed 6 bases, and the junction held 10 bases outside the gene matches. The CDR3 spells CAWGSGGPTREQYF. In DNA, the CDR3 is TGTGCCTGGGGTAGCGGGGGGCCCACCCGCGAGCAGTACTTC.

The rearrangement joins TRBV29-1 to TRBJ2-6; D is uncertain. The CDR3 length is 13 residues. Germline V lookup: CDR1 SQVTM, CDR2 ANQGSEA. V lost 3 bases and J lost 3, with 6 bases in between. CDR3 sequence: CSVDGRGANVLTF. The CDR3 bases are TGCAGCGTTGACGGGCGTGGGGCCAACGTCCTGACTTTC.

The chain has TRBV6-1 and TRBJ2-7; 10 positions match TRBD1. Germline CDR1 MNHNS, CDR2 SASEGT. The CDR3 consists of 15 residues. After removal of 5 bases from V and 2 bases from J, the junction contained 6 bases not matched to a gene. CDR3 nucleotide sequence: TGTGCCAGCAGTCTGTCGGGACAGGGGACCTACGAGCAGTACTTC. This sequence encodes CASSLSGQGTYEQYF.

This clone turned up a few times. The chain recombines TRBV19 with TRBJ1-5; D ambiguous. The V gene lost 6 bases and the J gene lost 4 bases, with 19 bases spanning the gap. CDR3 size: 16 residues. Germline-derived CDR1 and CDR2 are LNHDA and SQIVND (reference sequence). The CDR3 nucleotides read TGTGCCAGTAGGTGGGCGGCGGGATTGGGAAATCAGCCCCAGCATTTT. Protein: CASRWAAGLGNQPQHF.

The count of this clone is one. The chain is built from TRBV25-1 and TRBJ2-1; 8 bases map to TRBD2. Germline CDR1 MGHDK, CDR2 SYGVNS. Germline trimming cut 0 bases from V and 7 bases from J; bases unmatched to any gene: 8. The CDR3 is 16 residues long. The CDR3 DNA is TGTGCCAGCAGTGAATACGGGGGGGGGCAGGGGAATGAGCAGTTCTTC. Translating gives CASSEYGGGQGNEQFF.

By frequency in the sample, this clone is medium-sized. The rearrangement joins TRBV5-5 to TRBJ2-7; the match to TRBD2 covers 8 bases. This CDR3 region has 13 residues. The V segment lost 5 bases and the J segment 6 bases; nucleotides outside the gene matches: 7. The germline CDR1 and CDR2 sequences are SGHKS and YYEKEE (reference sequence). CDR3 loop: CASRSAGTSEQYF. For the CDR3, the DNA is TGTGCCAGCAGATCCGCCGGGACTAGCGAGCAGTACTTC.

CDR3 DNA sequence: TGCAGCGTCCTGGAGGGCCGTAATCAGCCCCAGCATTTT. It codes for CSVLEGRNQPQHF. J is TRBJ1-5 and V is TRBV29-1; no firm D call. V was clipped by 6 bases and J by 4 bases, with 13 bases between them. Germline assignment: CDR1 SQVTM and CDR2 ANQGSEA. The CDR3 length is 13 residues.

The V gene is TRBV4-1, the J gene TRBJ1-6; D might be TRBD1 (5 bases). This CDR3 comprises 21 residues. CDR1 is MGHRA and CDR2 is YSYEKL in the germline V gene. Trimming cost V 1 base and J 4 bases, with 26 bases left between them. This CDR3 reads CASSQVRGDRRSRVYNSPLHF. DNA for the CDR3: TGCGCCAGCAGCCAAGTAAGGGGCGACAGAAGGAGCCGGGTTTATAATTCACCCCTCCACTTT.

The chain employs TRBV7-8 and TRBJ2-3; D gene unclear. The CDR3 totals 11 residues. The germline V gene has CDR1 SGHVS and CDR2 FQNEAQ. Trimming left V 0 bases short and J 11 bases short, with 6 bases between. CDR3 nucleotides: TGTGCCAGCAGCTTAGCCAACTGGCAGTATTTT. Amino acid sequence: CASSLANWQYF.

This clone showed up just a few times. CDR3: CASSFDRGSYNEQFF. CDR3 nucleotide sequence: TGTGCCAGCAGCTTCGACAGGGGCTCCTACAATGAGCAGTTCTTC. The chain couples TRBV7-9 to TRBJ2-1; 8 bases are a match to TRBD1. CDR1 is SEHNR and CDR2 is FQNEAQ in the germline V gene (reference sequence). This CDR3 spans 15 amino acids. Trimming took 3 bases from V and 0 from J; bases not matched to a gene: 1.

The CDR3 DNA reads TGCGCCAGCAGCTTTATAGGGCGCGACGAGCAGTACTTC. Translated, it gives CASSFIGRDEQYF. J is TRBJ2-7 and V is TRBV5-1; no definite D call. V lost 2 bases and J lost 5, with 11 bases in between. The V gene's germline CDR1 is SGHRS and CDR2 YFSETQ. This CDR3 comprises 13 residues. Full variable domain (rest looked up from reference TRBV5-1 and TRBJ2-7): KAGVTQTPRYLIKTRGQQVTLSCSPISGHRSVSWYQQTPGQGLQFLFEYFSETQRNKGNFPGRFSGRQFSNSRSEMNVSTLELGDSALYLCASSFIGRDEQYFGPGTRLTVT.

This sequence joins TRBV6-6 and TRBJ1-5; no reliable D call. V was shortened by 7 bases and J by 6 bases, with 16 bases between the two germline ends. Germline lookup yields CDR1 MNHNY and CDR2 SVGAGI (reference sequence). The CDR3 extends over 14 amino acids. The CDR3 DNA follows: TGTGCCAGCACCCCAGGCCGGGCAACTCAGCCCCAGCATTTT. It specifies CASTPGRATQPQHF.

J is TRBJ1-2 and V is TRBV25-1; the D gene is possibly TRBD1 (5 bases). The V gene lost 1 base and the J gene lost 6 bases, with 12 bases spanning the gap. This CDR3 is built from 14 residues. The germline CDR1 and CDR2 sequences are MGHDK and SYGVNS. The CDR3 DNA reads TGTGCCAGCAGTGAATGGGCAGGGAGAGATGGCTACACCTTC. It codes for CASSEWAGRDGYTF.

This chain links TRBV9 with TRBJ2-7; 11 nucleotides match TRBD2. Germline values: CDR1 SGDLS, CDR2 YYNGEE. The CDR3 covers 15 residues. Germline trimming cut 1 base from V and 3 bases from J; bases unmatched to any gene: 3. As DNA, the CDR3 is TGTGCCAGCAGCGTAACCGGGACTAGCGGCTACGAGCAGTACTTC. It is translated as CASSVTGTSGYEQYF.

This chain uses TRBV7-9 with TRBJ2-7; D remains unclear. Germline V gives CDR1 SEHNR, CDR2 FQNEAQ (reference sequence). Trimming shortened V by 4 bases and J by 0 bases, and 13 bases separated the two germline ends. The CDR3 loop spans 15 amino acids. The DNA of the CDR3 is TGTGCCAGCAGCTCGGGCCAGACGAGCTCCTACGAGCAGTACTTC. Protein: CASSSGQTSSYEQYF.

This clone was found a few times. The chain is built from TRBV7-8 and TRBJ2-3, with TRBD2 identical over 11 bases. Germline CDR1 reads SGHVS; CDR2 reads FQNEAQ. V was pared by 1 base and J by 4 bases, with 10 bases of the junction left unmatched. The CDR3 runs to 18 residues. The CDR3 nucleotides read TGTGCCAGCAGCTTAGTCAACCCGGGACTAGCGGTCGCAGATACGCAGTATTTT. Protein: CASSLVNPGLAVADTQYF.

The V and J genes are TRBV4-2 and TRBJ1-1; D is perhaps TRBD1 (5 bases). The V and J ends lost 3 bases and 0 bases respectively, with 23 bases between them. There are 19 residues in the CDR3. From germline, CDR1 is LGHNA and CDR2 YNFKEQ. The CDR3 loop is CASSQVTVNFISMNTEAFF. CDR3 coding DNA: TGTGCCAGCAGCCAGGTGACAGTGAACTTTATAAGCATGAACACTGAAGCTTTCTTT.

V is TRBV2 and J is TRBJ1-5, with 10 bases matching TRBD1. CDR3 length equals 15 residues. The V segment lost 5 bases and the J segment 7 bases; nucleotides outside the gene matches: 8. Germline V lookup: CDR1 SNHLY, CDR2 FYNNEI. The CDR3: CASSPTGGGGQPQHF. The CDR3, as DNA: TGTGCCAGCAGTCCGACAGGGGGCGGAGGACAGCCCCAGCATTTT.

The chain couples TRBV7-2 to TRBJ2-7; 8 bases fit TRBD1. Germline-derived CDR1 and CDR2 are SGHTA and FQGNSA. The CDR3 is 15 amino acids. V lost 5 bases and J lost 2; bases outside the gene matches: 8. The CDR3 sequence: CASSLNPTGAYEQYF. Here the CDR3 DNA reads TGTGCCAGCAGCCTCAACCCGACAGGGGCCTACGAGCAGTACTTC.